The 20 T cell receptor beta chains below were found in one sample sequenced in a study of CD8+CD57+ T cells in acquired aplastic anemia. Using genomic DNA as the template, TCR beta VDJ and CDR3 profiling was carried out. TCRdb passed the reads through MiXCR, listing each CDR3 protein once. The repertoire holds 260,000 or so distinct CDR3 sequences, with less than 85% as singletons. Flow cytometry had shown expanded CD8+CD57+ cells in the patients chosen for sequencing. Material for sequencing was sorted CD4+, CD8+, or CD8+CD57+ T cells (not recorded which) from PBMCs. Receptors originate from a human donor with aplastic anemia.

The CDR3 sequence is CASSEVGAVGNEQFF. In DNA, the CDR3 is TGCGCCAGCAGTGAGGTGGGAGCGGTGGGTAATGAGCAGTTCTTC. The chain uses TRBV10-1 and TRBJ2-1; D is perhaps TRBD2 (5 bases). V lost 2 bases and J lost 7, with 15 bases in between. The CDR3 covers 15 residues. CDR1 and CDR2 (germline): WNHNN, SYGVQD (reference sequence).

On this clonotype: A read error may produce the germline difference seen at one junction end. The chain has TRBV7-2 and TRBJ1-1; 9 bases are a match to TRBD1. In germline, CDR1 is SGHTA, CDR2 FQGNSA. The CDR3 contains 15 residues. The CDR3: CASSLDRGAPTKSIF. The DNA of the CDR3 is TGTGCCAGCAGCTTGGACAGGGGTGCTCCTACGAAAAGTATCTTT.

The chain uses TRBV7-9 and TRBJ1-2; tentative D call: TRBD1 (5 bases). Germline V CDR1 and CDR2: SEHNR, FQNEAQ (reference sequence). This CDR3 has 15 residues. V was shortened by 5 bases and J by 14 bases, with 27 bases between the two germline ends. CDR3 region: CASSPVGTVEYVWTF. Written as DNA, the CDR3 is TGTGCCAGCAGCCCTGTAGGGACGGTCGAGTACGTCTGGACCTTC. Combining the CDR3 with reference TRBV7-9 and TRBJ1-2 gives the whole variable domain DTGVSQNPRHKITKRGQNVTFRCDPISEHNRLYWYRQTLGQGPEFLTYFQNEAQLEKSRLLSDRFSAERPKGSFSTLEIQRTEQGDSAMYLCASSPVGTVEYVWTFGSGTRLTVV.

This clonotype is a singleton in its sample. A read error may account for a junction end that differs from germline. The chain carries TRBV2 and TRBJ2-1; TRBD2 is a possible D gene (6 bases). Germline CDR1 reads SNHLY; CDR2 reads FYNNEI. This CDR3 has 14 residues. CDR3 region: CASGDGSSGNEQFF. CDR3 in DNA: TGTGCCAGCGGGGACGGGAGTAGCGGAAATGAGCAGTTTTTC.

Details on this clonotype: A junction end diverges from the germline sequence, so it may reflect a read error. The gene calls are TRBV7-2 and TRBJ2-1, with D tentatively TRBD2 (5 bases). This CDR3 region has 15 residues. CDR1 is SGHTA and CDR2 is FQGNSA in the germline V gene. CDR3 DNA: TGTGCCAGCAGCTTAGTTACAGCCGACTACAAGCAGCACTTCTTC. Protein: CASSLVTADYKQHFF.

This clonotype has only one observation. Without the conserved terminal phenylalanine or tryptophan, this CDR3 likely stems from a read error. No DNA is shown, since the ends of the CDR3 on it are uncertain; the CDR3 is the one TCRdb lists. The rearrangement links TRBV7-8 to TRBJ2-3; the DNA was not used to check the table's D call, TRBD1. CDR1 is SGHVS, CDR2 FQNEAQ, per germline. The CDR3 has 13 residues if both end residues are counted. The CDR3 loop is CASSFDPDGTEFS.

The chain is built from TRBV5-1 and TRBJ2-3; TRBD2 agrees at 7 bases. Trimming removed 2 bases from V and 8 bases from J; junction bases left unmatched: 8. In germline, CDR1 is SGHRS, CDR2 YFSETQ. This CDR3 is built from 14 residues. For the CDR3, the DNA is TGCGCCAGCAGCTTTGCGGGAGTTACCACTACGCAGTATTTT. Amino acid sequence: CASSFAGVTTTQYF.

The table lists this clonotype with many counts. The J gene is TRBJ1-1, the V gene TRBV19; 8 nucleotides agree with TRBD1. The germline CDR1 and CDR2 sequences are LNHDA and SQIVND (reference sequence). V trimming: 6 bases; J trimming: 5 bases; junction bases outside the gene matches: 8. The CDR3 is 14 residues long. CDR3 residues: CASSEGQGVTEAFF. The CDR3, as DNA: TGTGCCAGTAGCGAAGGACAGGGAGTAACTGAAGCTTTCTTT.

The chain couples TRBV15 to TRBJ2-5, with D possibly being TRBD1 (6 bases). Germline V CDR1 and CDR2: LNHNV, YYDKDF (reference sequence). This CDR3 has 15 amino acids. V was shortened by 9 bases and J by 3 bases, with 20 bases between the two germline ends. Here the CDR3 DNA reads TGTGCCACTCATCCAGGGACAAGGAAGGAAGAGACCCAGTACTTC. This gives the protein CATHPGTRKEETQYF. Filled out from reference TRBV15 and TRBJ2-5, the complete variable domain reads DAMVIQNPRYQVTQFGKPVTLSCSQTLNHNVMYWYQQKSSQAPKLLFHYYDKDFNNEADTPDNFQSRRPNTSFCFLDIRSPGLGDTAMYLCATHPGTRKEETQYFGPGTRLLVL.

The chain carries TRBV11-3 and TRBJ2-5; D remains unclear. In germline, CDR1 is SGHNT, CDR2 YENEEA. V lost 5 bases and J lost 3, with 13 bases in between. The CDR3 is made up of 14 amino acids. For the CDR3, the DNA is TGTGCCAGCAGCCAAGGCCTTGCAGAAGAGACCCAGTACTTC. Encoded protein: CASSQGLAEETQYF.

J is TRBJ2-5 and V is TRBV11-2; D perhaps matches TRBD2 (7 bases). The CDR3 is 14 residues long. Germline-derived CDR1 and CDR2 are SGHAT and FQNNGV. The V end lost 3 bases, the J end lost 4 bases, and 12 bases lay between the germline ends. The CDR3 DNA is TGTGCCAGCAGCTTCGGCGGGGGCCCAGAGACCCAGTACTTC. Translating it yields CASSFGGGPETQYF.

This chain connects TRBV7-9 to TRBJ2-7; D possibly matches TRBD1 or TRBD2 (6 bases each). This CDR3 contains 18 residues. Germline CDR1 reads SEHNR; CDR2 reads FQNEAQ (reference sequence). V lost 2 bases and J 3 bases, leaving 23 bases between the germline ends. The CDR3 loop is CASSLRPGAADQYYEQYV. In DNA form, the CDR3 reads TGTGCCAGCAGCTTACGTCCGGGGGCCGCGGACCAGTACTACGAGCAGTACGTC.

Note on this clonotype: At one of its ends the junction is not consistent with the germline gene, which may arise from a read error. The genes are TRBV2 and TRBJ2-1; D tentatively fits TRBD1 or TRBD2 (6 bases each). Germline CDR1 SNHLY, CDR2 FYNNEI. This CDR3 comprises 13 residues. As DNA, the CDR3 is TGTGCCAGCAGCGAGGGGGGAGCGAATACGCAGTTTTTT. Translation gives CASSEGGANTQFF.

As to this clonotype: The junction and the germline gene differ at one end; a read error may be behind it. This sequence joins TRBV12-5 and TRBJ2-1, with 13 bases lining up with TRBD2. CDR1 and CDR2 from the germline V gene are LGHNT and FRNRAP. This CDR3 has 13 amino acids. CDR3 coding DNA: TGTGCTAGCACCCCGGGACTAGCGGGAAGTCTGTCCTTC. It is translated as CASTPGLAGSLSF.

On this clonotype itself: The conserved phenylalanine or tryptophan is not found at the CDR3 terminus, so this likely reflects a read error. Because the CDR3's place on the DNA is in doubt, the DNA is left out and the CDR3 is given as listed by TCRdb. This rearrangement joins TRBV7-8 to TRBJ2-3. The CDR3 is 13 amino acids in total, end residues counted. Germline values: CDR1 SGHVS, CDR2 FQNEAQ. The CDR3 protein is CASRLAGRADTQY.

This clonotype was recorded a few times. CDR3 protein: CASSSARGPDTQYF. CDR3 in DNA: TGTGCCAGCAGCTCCGCACGGGGTCCCGATACGCAGTATTTT. The V call is TRBV5-8, the J call TRBJ2-3, with D possibly TRBD2 on 5 matching bases. This CDR3 has 14 amino acids. V was cut by 3 bases and J by 6 bases, with 14 bases left in between. Germline loops: CDR1 SGHTS, CDR2 YDEGEE.

DNA of the CDR3: TGTGCCAGCAGCTCCCGGAGAAAGGCAGAGACGGAGTATTTT. It codes for CASSSRRKAETEYF. The genes are TRBV7-9 and TRBJ2-3; D is uncertain. The length of the CDR3 is 14 residues. Trimming cost V 4 bases and J 13 bases, with 21 bases left between them. The germline V gene has CDR1 SEHNR and CDR2 FQNEAQ (reference sequence). The full variable domain, in which reference TRBV7-9 and TRBJ2-3 provide the parts outside the CDR3, is DTGVSQNPRHKITKRGQNVTFRCDPISEHNRLYWYRQTLGQGPEFLTYFQNEAQLEKSRLLSDRFSAERPKGSFSTLEIQRTEQGDSAMYLCASSSRRKAETEYFGPGTRLTVL.

The chain carries TRBV20-1 and TRBJ2-2; no reliable D call. V lost 1 base and J 5 bases, leaving 8 bases between the germline ends. The germline V gene has CDR1 DFQATT and CDR2 SNEGSKA (reference sequence). This CDR3 spans 13 amino acids. CDR3: CSARASTTGELFF. CDR3 nucleotide sequence: TGCAGTGCTAGAGCCTCTACTACCGGGGAGCTGTTTTTT.

V and J are TRBV15 and TRBJ1-6; D might be TRBD1 (6 bases). This CDR3 region has 16 residues. Germline V gene sequence: CDR1 LNHNV, CDR2 YYDKDF (reference sequence). V was clipped by 9 bases and J by 5 bases, with 20 bases between them. This CDR3 reads CATALDAGAHNSPLHF. CDR3 coding DNA: TGTGCCACGGCGCTTGATGCGGGGGCGCATAATTCACCCCTCCACTTT.

As for this clonotype: This CDR3 is missing its conserved last phenylalanine or tryptophan, likely due to a read error. The CDR3 loop reads CASSVTSGRGYTS. CDR3 nucleotides: TGTGCCAGCAGCGTGACCTCAGGGAGAGGCTACACCAGC. The chain has TRBV7-3 and TRBJ1-2, with a tentative D call TRBD1 (5 bases). CDR1 is SGHTA, CDR2 FQGTGA, per germline. The CDR3 is 13 amino acids. The germline V and J ends were trimmed by 5 bases and 8 bases, with 15 bases remaining between them.